The 18 T cell receptor beta chains presented below share a single source sample, sequenced in a study of blood T cell repertoires in COVID-19. Here immunoSEQ multiplex PCR was the method, and the copy in TCRdb shows in-frame clones only, minus some. The table records around 60,000 clones, around 86% of them present only once. The sample consisted of peripheral blood. The receptors come from a human donor in a cohort sampled during active COVID-19.

The chain combines TRBV18 with TRBJ1-1; tentatively, D is TRBD1 (5 bases). The CDR3 runs to 13 residues. V lost 2 bases to trimming and J lost 10 bases, with 14 bases between them. The germline V gene has CDR1 KGHSH and CDR2 LQKENI. In DNA, the CDR3 is TGTGCCAGCTCACCAACGGAACAAAGGGGAGCTTTCTTT. Residues: CASSPTEQRGAFF.

V gene TRBV9 combines with J gene TRBJ1-1; D may be TRBD1 (5 bases). V was clipped by 0 bases and J by 1 base, with 7 bases between them. The CDR3 has 14 residues. The germline V gene has CDR1 SGDLS and CDR2 YYNGEE. The CDR3 nucleotides read TGTGCCAGCAGCGTAGTAGGGGAGAACACTGAAGCTTTCTTT. Translation: CASSVVGENTEAFF.

J is TRBJ2-1 and V is TRBV29-1; 9 bases line up with TRBD2. The CDR3 spans 14 residues. Germline V gene sequence: CDR1 SQVTM, CDR2 ANQGSEA. V was pared by 3 bases and J by 6 bases, with 6 bases of the junction left unmatched. CDR3: CSVDGGRAVNEQFF. The DNA of the CDR3 is TGCAGCGTTGACGGCGGGAGGGCAGTCAATGAGCAGTTCTTC.

The rearrangement links TRBV9 to TRBJ2-3; 8 bases align to TRBD2. The germline CDR1 and CDR2 sequences are SGDLS and YYNGEE. CDR3 length: 14 residues. The V segment lost 3 bases and the J segment 6 bases; nucleotides outside the gene matches: 6. The CDR3 reads CASSDRLARDTQYF. In DNA, the CDR3 is TGTGCCAGCAGCGACCGACTAGCGCGGGATACGCAGTATTTT.

The chain joins TRBV6-5 to TRBJ2-7; D is unclear. This CDR3 contains 12 residues. Germline V gene lookup returns CDR1 MNHEY and CDR2 SVGAGI. The V end was cut by 10 bases, the J end by 1 base, with 11 bases between. The CDR3 DNA reads as TGTGCCACGTTTTCCCTTTCCTACGAGCAGTACTTC. Protein: CATFSLSYEQYF.

This sequence joins TRBV5-1 and TRBJ2-7, with 8 bases aligning to TRBD1. The CDR3 has 16 residues. J lost 7 bases, V lost 0 bases, and 12 bases had no gene match. Germline V CDR1 and CDR2: SGHRS, YFSETQ. The CDR3 loop is CASSLGIGGQGREQYF. The CDR3 DNA is TGCGCCAGCAGCTTGGGTATCGGCGGACAGGGAAGGGAGCAGTACTTC. Supplemented by reference TRBV5-1 and TRBJ2-7, the full variable domain reads KAGVTQTPRYLIKTRGQQVTLSCSPISGHRSVSWYQQTPGQGLQFLFEYFSETQRNKGNFPGRFSGRQFSNSRSEMNVSTLELGDSALYLCASSLGIGGQGREQYFGPGTRLTVT.

The rearrangement uses TRBV5-5 and TRBJ2-1; 9 bases are shared with TRBD2. The trim removed 4 bases at V and 14 bases at J, leaving 16 bases unmatched. The CDR3 totals 15 residues. CDR1 SGHKS and CDR2 YYEKEE come from the germline V gene (reference sequence). The DNA for the CDR3 is TGTGCCAGCAGCCAGGATGGGGCCCCTAGCGGGGTAGAGTTCTTC. It codes for CASSQDGAPSGVEFF.

The chain uses TRBV5-1 and TRBJ2-5; possibly TRBD1 for D (5 bases). The length of the CDR3 is 16 residues. Trimming stripped 0 bases from V and 2 bases from J, with 14 bases between. Germline V gene sequence: CDR1 SGHRS, CDR2 YFSETQ. CDR3 sequence (DNA): TGCGCCAGCAGCTTGGAAGGCGGACATCAACAAGAGACCCAGTACTTC. This encodes CASSLEGGHQQETQYF. The whole variable domain, filled in from reference TRBV5-1 and TRBJ2-5, reads KAGVTQTPRYLIKTRGQQVTLSCSPISGHRSVSWYQQTPGQGLQFLFEYFSETQRNKGNFPGRFSGRQFSNSRSEMNVSTLELGDSALYLCASSLEGGHQQETQYFGPGTRLLVL.

DNA of the CDR3: TGTGCCAGCAGCCACGGTTTGCTACAGGGGAATTCACCCCTCCACTTT. Translated, it gives CASSHGLLQGNSPLHF. This chain connects TRBV14 to TRBJ1-6, with 7 nucleotides matching TRBD1. CDR1 is SGHDN, CDR2 FVKESK, per germline. The CDR3 is 16 residues long. V shed 3 bases, J shed 7 bases, and the junction held 9 bases outside the gene matches.

This chain links TRBV7-2 with TRBJ1-2; possibly TRBD1 for D (5 bases). The CDR3 runs to 15 residues. V lost 0 bases and J lost 0, with 8 bases in between. In germline, CDR1 is SGHTA, CDR2 FQGNSA. The CDR3 sequence is CASSLAWGANYGYTF. The DNA of the CDR3 is TGTGCCAGCAGCTTAGCTTGGGGGGCTAACTATGGCTACACCTTC.

This chain joins TRBV7-9 and TRBJ2-1; D is unclear. V was cut by 3 bases and J by 8 bases, with 5 bases left in between. The CDR3 sequence is 11 residues long. CDR1 is SEHNR, CDR2 FQNEAQ, per germline (reference sequence). The DNA of the CDR3 is TGTGCCAGCAGCTTCAGCGATGAGCAGTTCTTC. Its protein is CASSFSDEQFF.

The V gene is TRBV7-2, the J gene TRBJ1-1; perhaps TRBD1 as D (5 bases). Trimming took off 3 bases at V and 5 bases at J, with 13 bases between the two ends. Germline values: CDR1 SGHTA, CDR2 FQGNSA. This CDR3 is 14 amino acids long. CDR3 loop: CASSFGEGYTEAFF. The CDR3 region has the DNA TGTGCCAGCAGCTTTGGGGAGGGGTATACTGAAGCTTTCTTT. Based on the CDR3 plus reference TRBV7-2 and TRBJ1-1, the full variable domain is GAGVSQSPSNKVTEKGKDVELRCDPISGHTALYWYRQSLGQGLEFLIYFQGNSAPDKSGLPSDRFSAERTGGSVSTLTIQRTQQEDSAVYLCASSFGEGYTEAFFGQGTRLTVV.

V gene TRBV6-1 combines with J gene TRBJ2-1, with a weak D call TRBD1 (5 bases). V lost 2 bases, J lost 8 bases, and 16 bases lay in between. CDR3 size: 15 residues. Germline CDR1 is MNHNS and CDR2 is SASEGT. The DNA of the CDR3 is TGTGCCAGCAGTGAAATGCTGGGGCGCACCGATGAGCAGTTCTTC. It codes for CASSEMLGRTDEQFF.

This chain uses TRBV7-2 with TRBJ2-5; maybe TRBD2 (5 bases). Germline V gene lookup returns CDR1 SGHTA and CDR2 FQGNSA. The CDR3 spans 15 residues. Deletions cut 3 bases from V and 4 bases from J, with 15 bases between. The CDR3, as DNA: TGTGCCAGCAGCTTTAATAGTGGGAGTGGAGAGACCCAGTACTTC. It codes for CASSFNSGSGETQYF.

This clone was found a few times. The chain carries TRBV28 and TRBJ2-7; tentative D call: TRBD2 (5 bases). V lost 10 bases and J 7 bases, leaving 20 bases between the germline ends. The V gene's germline CDR1 is MDHEN and CDR2 SYDVKM. CDR3 length equals 13 residues. The CDR3 sequence: CATSTGPTGEQYF. The DNA of the CDR3 is TGTGCCACCTCAACTGGCCCTACGGGGGAGCAGTACTTC.

The chain employs TRBV19 and TRBJ1-2; TRBD1 is a possible D gene (5 bases). The CDR3 totals 12 residues. Trimming took off 3 bases at V and 5 bases at J, with 7 bases between the two ends. The germline gives CDR1 LNHDA, CDR2 SQIVND (reference sequence). The CDR3 region is CASSIDRYGYTF. In DNA form, the CDR3 reads TGTGCCAGTAGTATCGACAGATATGGCTACACCTTC.

The chain links TRBV5-1 to TRBJ2-1; 8 bases align to TRBD2. Germline CDR1 and CDR2: SGHRS and YFSETQ. The CDR3 is 15 amino acids. V shed 1 base and J 0 bases; nucleotides not matched to a gene: 0. The CDR3 nucleotides are TGCGCCAGCAGCTTGAGCGGGAGCTCCTACAATGAGCAGTTCTTC. Protein: CASSLSGSSYNEQFF.

The CDR3 DNA reads as TGTGCCAGCCTAACACCAACGGGGGAAGCTTTCTTT. Its translation: CASLTPTGEAFF. The V and J genes are TRBV19 and TRBJ1-1; D is undetermined. V was clipped by 9 bases and J by 8 bases, with 16 bases between them. Germline CDR1 reads LNHDA; CDR2 reads SQIVND (reference sequence). CDR3 size: 12 residues.